This T cell receptor (beta chain) was captured in a study of the immune and genomic landscape of osteosarcoma. Whole-study context: Diagnosis ages spanned roughly 5-90 years, median roughly 28. The cohort was enriched for poor-risk osteosarcoma. Most patients, roughly 80%, had localized disease at diagnosis.

Per the germline V gene, CDR1 is MGHDK and CDR2 is SYGVNS. V was clipped by 6 bases and J by 4 bases, with 21 bases between them. CDR3 length: 16 residues. Primary, local recurrence and metastasis osteosarcoma tumors were taken after treatment from poor-prognosis patients. Study conclusions and caveats: About five repertoires, each under 100 clonotypes, were dominated by one hyperexpanded clone.

This table comes from immunoSEQ multiplex PCR, and its TCRdb copy is limited to in-frame clones, with some not included. This sample yields some 5,000 clones, of which 77% are seen a single time; approximately 6.2% belongs to the top ten. Turning to this clone: What it binds is unknown.

Sequencing was performed on osteosarcoma tumor tissue from the lung. The chain is built from TRBV25-1 and TRBJ1-1; the D gene is possibly TRBD1 (6 bases). The clonotype comes from a human donor with osteosarcoma. The CDR3 DNA reads as TGTGCCAGCAGACACGGGTCGGGGGGGCCCTTCACTGAAGCTTTCTTT. Its protein is CASRHGSGGPFTEAFF.